This TCR beta chain was recovered during a study of Graves' ophthalmopathy and Graves' hyperthyroidism. Trimming stripped 5 bases from V and 4 bases from J, with 14 bases between. This CDR3 is built from 14 residues. This clonotype was counted many times. Amplification of the TCR beta CDR3 regions used RNA transcripts (as template). In the first round, RT-PCR was carried out with HTBI primers, and a multiplex PCR formed the second round. A single record per CDR3 protein comes from TCRdb applying MiXCR to the multiplex PCR reads. The sample holds 300,000 to 350,000 distinct CDR3 sequences, 15% to 20% seen once.

Sequenced material: peripheral blood. This chain joins TRBV12-3 or TRBV12-4 and TRBJ1-2; unclear D gene. The TCR was taken from an adult man with Graves' ophthalmopathy. The CDR3 region is CASSHRRSRYGYTF. The DNA of the CDR3 is TGTGCCAGCAGTCACCGACGGAGCCGCTATGGCTACACCTTC.